The 32 T cell receptor beta chains below all came from one sample that was sequenced in a study of somatic mutations in cytotoxic T cells in rheumatoid arthritis. Sequencing was performed with immunoSEQ multiplex PCR; in TCRdb, only in-frame clones are kept and a portion is missing. The sample records some 5,600 clones, approximately 78% being singletons. Material for sequencing was CD8+ T cells sorted from blood. Receptors originate from an adult with rheumatoid arthritis.

The rearrangement joins TRBV4-1 to TRBJ2-1, with 10 nucleotides matching TRBD2. This CDR3 contains 17 residues. CDR1 MGHRA and CDR2 YSYEKL come from the germline V gene. J lost 10 bases, V lost 0 bases, and 12 bases had no gene match. The chain's CDR3 is CASSQDGAGGPGSEQFF. Here the CDR3 DNA reads TGCGCCAGCAGCCAAGATGGAGCGGGAGGGCCTGGGAGCGAGCAGTTCTTC.

The chain recombines TRBV9 with TRBJ2-5; possible D gene TRBD2, 5 bases. The end of the DNA is better explained by TRBJ2-7, so the J call may be wrong. The CDR3 extends over 15 amino acids. From germline, CDR1 is SGDLS and CDR2 YYNGEE. CDR3 DNA: TGTGCCAGCAGCCCCGGGATTAGGAGCTCCTACGAGCAGTACTTC. It specifies CASSPGIRSSYEQYF.

Comment on this clone: The junction differs from germline at one of its ends, possibly a read error. The CDR3 is CASSLWGEGNNQPQHF. In nucleotides, the CDR3 is TGTGCCAGCAGTCTATGGGGGGAGGGGAATAATCAGCCCCAGCATTTT. The chain recombines TRBV28 with TRBJ1-5; TRBD1 is a possible D gene (5 bases). Germline V gene data show CDR1 as MDHEN and CDR2 as SYDVKM. This CDR3 comprises 16 residues.

This rearrangement joins TRBV29-1 to TRBJ1-1; 10 bases fit TRBD1. The CDR3 is 12 residues long. Germline V lookup: CDR1 SQVTM, CDR2 ANQGSEA. V lost 7 bases, J lost 6 bases, and 5 bases stayed unmatched. Here the CDR3 reads CSGDRGAAEAFF. Written as DNA, the CDR3 is TGCAGCGGGGACAGGGGTGCGGCTGAAGCTTTCTTT.

The chain joins TRBV7-2 to TRBJ1-6; D uncertain. Trimming took 1 base from V and 4 from J, leaving 2 bases between them. Germline lookup yields CDR1 SGHTA and CDR2 FQGNSA. The CDR3 is made up of 13 amino acids. As DNA, the CDR3 is TGTGCCAGCAGCTTAGGGTATAATTCACCCCTCCACTTT. This translates into CASSLGYNSPLHF.

This clone appeared a single time. The chain combines TRBV4-2 with TRBJ2-3, with D maybe TRBD2 (5 bases). Between the trimmed V and J ends, which lost 0 bases and 0 bases, there was a span of 10 bases. This CDR3 has 16 residues. Germline loops: CDR1 LGHNA, CDR2 YNFKEQ. The CDR3 DNA reads TGTGCCAGCAGCCAAGAAATTGGCGGGAGCACAGATACGCAGTATTTT. It encodes CASSQEIGGSTDTQYF.

The rearrangement links TRBV7-6 to TRBJ2-1, with 14 bases that match TRBD2. From germline, CDR1 is SGHVS and CDR2 FNYEAQ. The trim removed 4 bases at V and 8 bases at J, leaving 7 bases unmatched. The CDR3 contains 16 residues. The CDR3 is CASSSWTSGRYDEQFF. The CDR3 DNA reads TGTGCCAGCAGCTCGTGGACTAGCGGGAGGTACGATGAGCAGTTCTTC.

The chain couples TRBV7-9 to TRBJ1-2; 8 nucleotides match TRBD1. Looked up from germline, CDR1 is SEHNR and CDR2 is FQNEAQ (reference sequence). The CDR3 is made up of 15 amino acids. J gave up 3 bases and V 4 bases, and 7 bases lay outside the gene matches. Here the CDR3 reads CASSSTGESDYGYTF. CDR3 sequence (DNA): TGTGCCAGCAGCTCGACAGGGGAAAGCGACTATGGCTACACCTTC.

The rearrangement uses TRBV21-1 and TRBJ2-1; the table's D call, TRBD2, has no DNA check behind it. TRBV21-1 is tagged as a pseudogene. CDR3 length equals 10 residues. CDR3 sequence reads: CASIYNEQFF. CDR3 coding DNA: TGTGCCAGCATATACAATGAGCAGTTCTTC.

The rearrangement joins TRBV4-1 to TRBJ2-5; a weak D match, TRBD1 (5 bases). The CDR3 totals 19 residues. CDR1 and CDR2 from the germline V gene are MGHRA and YSYEKL. Trimming removed 0 bases at V and 2 bases at J, with 22 bases between. CDR3 amino acids: CASSQEIRGRAARQETQYF. The CDR3 nucleotides read TGCGCCAGCAGCCAAGAAATAAGGGGTCGGGCTGCCCGTCAAGAGACCCAGTACTTC.

The J gene is TRBJ2-5, the V gene TRBV11-2; 9 bases are a match to TRBD2. The germline V gene has CDR1 SGHAT and CDR2 FQNNGV. Germline trimming cut 1 base from V and 5 bases from J; bases unmatched to any gene: 5. The CDR3 sequence is 15 residues long. CDR3 protein: CASSLGSGSRETQYF. As DNA, the CDR3 is TGTGCCAGCAGCTTAGGTAGCGGGAGCCGGGAGACCCAGTACTTC.

The chain is built from TRBV25-1 and TRBJ1-2; D remains unclear. The germline gives CDR1 MGHDK, CDR2 SYGVNS. V lost 3 bases, J lost 5 bases, and 13 bases lay in between. This CDR3 contains 14 residues. The chain's CDR3 is CASSDSGGGYGYTF. CDR3 coding DNA: TGTGCCAGCAGTGATTCGGGTGGAGGGTATGGCTACACCTTC.

The chain has TRBV4-1 and TRBJ2-3; D is possibly TRBD2 (5 bases). The CDR3 consists of 15 residues. Trimming took off 5 bases at V and 1 base at J, with 13 bases between the two ends. Germline-derived CDR1 and CDR2 are MGHRA and YSYEKL. The CDR3, as DNA: TGCGCCAGCAGCACCGGACTTCACGGCACAGATACGCAGTATTTT. This gives the protein CASSTGLHGTDTQYF.

V usage is TRBV5-1 and J usage is TRBJ2-5; 7 bases are a match to TRBD1. This CDR3 has 15 residues. CDR1 is SGHRS, CDR2 YFSETQ, per germline. V shed 7 bases and J 5 bases; nucleotides not matched to a gene: 14. CDR3 sequence: CASGSLQGSEETQYF. The CDR3 DNA reads as TGCGCCAGCGGTAGTCTACAGGGGTCTGAGGAGACCCAGTACTTC.

The rearrangement links TRBV5-1 to TRBJ2-1, with D unclear. The CDR3 covers 13 residues. From germline, CDR1 is SGHRS and CDR2 YFSETQ. V lost 1 base to trimming and J lost 4 bases, with 6 bases between them. DNA for the CDR3: TGCGCCAGCAGCTTGTCCGAATACAATGAGCAGTTCTTC. Translating gives CASSLSEYNEQFF.

The gene calls are TRBV4-1 and TRBJ2-1, with 9 bases that match TRBD2. This CDR3 has 14 amino acids. J gave up 5 bases and V 3 bases, and 2 bases lay outside the gene matches. Germline V gene lookup returns CDR1 MGHRA and CDR2 YSYEKL. CDR3 bases: TGCGCCAGCAGCCATCGGACTAGCGACAATGAGCAGTTCTTC. It yields the protein CASSHRTSDNEQFF.

The gene calls are TRBV5-1 and TRBJ2-7, with D unresolved. Germline CDR1 and CDR2: SGHRS and YFSETQ. Trimming pared 2 bases from V and 2 bases from J, leaving 2 bases between. This CDR3 is 11 amino acids long. This chain's CDR3 is CASSLTYEQYF. The CDR3, as DNA: TGCGCCAGCAGCTTAACCTACGAGCAGTACTTC.

This chain joins TRBV19 and TRBJ1-1; possible D gene TRBD1, 6 bases. Germline V gene lookup returns CDR1 LNHDA and CDR2 SQIVND (reference sequence). This CDR3 contains 13 residues. Trimming removed 5 bases at V and 1 base at J, with 8 bases between. CDR3 protein: CASSFRGNTEAFF. CDR3 nucleotide sequence: TGTGCCAGTAGTTTCAGGGGGAACACTGAAGCTTTCTTT.

The rearrangement uses TRBV27 and TRBJ2-2; no clear D. V was pared by 8 bases and J by 5 bases, with 21 bases between. Germline CDR1 and CDR2: MNHEY and SMNVEV (reference sequence). The CDR3 totals 16 residues. The CDR3 sequence is CASHSFALIKTGELFF. The CDR3 nucleotides are TGTGCCAGCCACTCTTTTGCTCTGATCAAGACCGGGGAGCTGTTTTTT.

The rearrangement joins TRBV10-2 to TRBJ2-5; 9 nucleotides align to TRBD2. The CDR3 covers 13 residues. Per germline, CDR1 WSHSY and CDR2 SAAADI. V gave up 8 bases and J gave up 1 base; unmatched junction bases: 2. The CDR3 reads CASGLAIQETQYF. The DNA for the CDR3 is TGCGCCAGCGGACTAGCGATCCAAGAGACCCAGTACTTC.

J is TRBJ2-3 and V is TRBV19, with D hard to call. The CDR3 runs to 12 residues. Trimming cost V 4 bases and J 3 bases, with 5 bases left between them. Germline V gene data show CDR1 as LNHDA and CDR2 as SQIVND (reference sequence). This CDR3 reads CASSSETDTQYF. CDR3 coding DNA: TGTGCCAGTAGTAGCGAGACAGATACGCAGTATTTT.

This sequence joins TRBV7-8 and TRBJ1-5; the D gene is possibly TRBD1 (5 bases). Trimming removed 4 bases at V and 5 bases at J, with 12 bases between. The CDR3 is 14 amino acids. The germline V gene encodes CDR1 SGHVS and CDR2 FQNEAQ. CDR3 sequence: CASSSGVGDQPQHF. The DNA for the CDR3 is TGTGCCAGCAGCTCGGGTGTGGGGGATCAGCCCCAGCATTTT. The variable domain in full, completed from reference TRBV7-8 and TRBJ1-5, reads GAGVSQSPRYKVAKRGQDVALRCDPISGHVSLFWYQQALGQGPEFLTYFQNEAQLDKSGLPSDRFFAERPEGSVSTLKIQRTQQEDSAVYLCASSSGVGDQPQHFGDGTRLSIL.

This clone was recorded a few times. The chain couples TRBV7-9 to TRBJ2-7; 7 nucleotides agree with TRBD1. With V trimmed by 5 bases and J by 5 bases, 9 bases remained unmatched. This CDR3 comprises 14 residues. Per germline, CDR1 SEHNR and CDR2 FQNEAQ (reference sequence). The CDR3 reads CASSTDRSGDEQYF. CDR3 bases: TGTGCCAGCAGCACGGACAGGTCGGGCGACGAGCAGTACTTC.

The gene calls are TRBV28 and TRBJ2-7; 10 nucleotides align to TRBD2. The V and J ends lost 6 bases and 5 bases, in that order; junction bases with no gene match: 16. The CDR3 totals 17 residues. Germline CDR1 is MDHEN and CDR2 is SYDVKM. The CDR3 is CASSSPQAGGLRDEQYF. The DNA for the CDR3 is TGTGCCAGCAGCTCCCCCCAAGCGGGAGGGCTAAGGGACGAGCAGTACTTC.

The genes are TRBV6-6 and TRBJ2-7; 9 nucleotides agree with TRBD2. The CDR3 is 16 amino acids. V dropped 4 bases and J dropped 2; count of bases not matched to a gene: 9. Germline values: CDR1 MNHNY, CDR2 SVGAGI (reference sequence). CDR3 amino acids: CASSSFLGGRAYEQYF. The CDR3 DNA follows: TGTGCCAGCAGTTCTTTTTTGGGCGGGAGGGCCTACGAGCAGTACTTC.

The CDR3 DNA sequence: TGTGCCAGCAGCCTGGGGGGGCTCGATCAGCCCCAGCATTTT. This translates into CASSLGGLDQPQHF. J is TRBJ1-5 and V is TRBV7-9; D might be TRBD1 (6 bases). The germline V gene encodes CDR1 SEHNR and CDR2 FQNEAQ (reference sequence). Trimming removed 5 bases at V and 5 bases at J, with 13 bases between. The CDR3 sequence is 14 residues long.

The rearrangement uses TRBV4-1 and TRBJ1-5; D gene unclear. V lost 1 base, J lost 8 bases, and 6 bases lay in between. In germline, CDR1 is MGHRA, CDR2 YSYEKL. The CDR3 consists of 12 residues. CDR3 residues: CASSQGGEPQHF. DNA for the CDR3: TGCGCCAGCAGCCAAGGGGGAGAGCCCCAGCATTTT.

The chain has TRBV5-4 and TRBJ2-7, with TRBD1 matching over 11 bases. V dropped 4 bases and J dropped 3; count of bases not matched to a gene: 3. CDR3 size: 14 residues. The germline V gene has CDR1 SGHNT and CDR2 YYREEE (reference sequence). The CDR3 region has the DNA TGTGCCAGCAGCCGGGACAGGGGGAACTACGAGCAGTACTTC. As protein: CASSRDRGNYEQYF.

The V gene is TRBV7-2, the J gene TRBJ2-2, with D possibly matching TRBD2 (5 bases). There are 13 residues in the CDR3. Trimming left V 1 base short and J 11 bases short, with 11 bases between. Germline-derived CDR1 and CDR2 are SGHTA and FQGNSA. This CDR3 is CASSLGGSDELFF. The CDR3 DNA is TGTGCCAGCAGCTTAGGAGGGAGTGACGAGCTGTTTTTT.

V is TRBV5-8 and J is TRBJ2-7, with 7 bases matching TRBD1. Germline V CDR1 and CDR2: SGHTS, YDEGEE. The CDR3 sequence is 17 residues long. V was pared by 4 bases and J by 4 bases, with 17 bases of the junction left unmatched. The CDR3 coding sequence is TGTGCCAGCAGCCAAAACCGGGACAGCCTATTTTGGTACGAGCAGTACTTC. As protein: CASSQNRDSLFWYEQYF.

The chain couples TRBV15 to TRBJ1-4; no reliable D call. V was pared by 3 bases and J by 8 bases, with 19 bases between. The germline V gene encodes CDR1 LNHNV and CDR2 YYDKDF (reference sequence). The CDR3 is made up of 16 amino acids. Written as DNA, the CDR3 is TGTGCCACCAGCAGGGGTGTTGAGGAGGTATCGGAAAAACTGTTTTTT. Translated: CATSRGVEEVSEKLFF.

The rearrangement joins TRBV5-1 to TRBJ1-2; maybe TRBD1 (5 bases). This CDR3 region has 14 residues. CDR1 is SGHRS and CDR2 is YFSETQ in the germline V gene. Deletions cut 5 bases from V and 8 bases from J, with 19 bases between. Here the CDR3 DNA reads TGCGCCAGCAGTACTTGGCGGGGCCAAACCGGCTACACCTTC. Translation gives CASSTWRGQTGYTF.